This record covers a single T cell receptor (beta chain). The sample originates from a study of PD-L1 blockade in urothelial cancer. Sampling of each patient yielded between 1 and 8 specimens, collected pretreatment and on-treatment. Spiking of synthetic TCR analog templates was performed in each PCR. Method: immunoSEQ multiplex PCR; TCRdb's copy keeps in-frame clones and lacks some. In the table there are under 90,000 clones, 90% to 95% of which are singletons. CDR1 and CDR2 from the germline V gene are SGHRS and YFSETQ. This CDR3 contains 14 residues. V shed 1 base and J 3 bases; nucleotides not matched to a gene: 4.

This TCR derives from a man aged 55 to 70 with urothelial cancer. The sample consisted of PBMCs, taken around atezolizumab (anti-PD-L1) treatment. V gene TRBV5-1 combines with J gene TRBJ2-7; 7 nucleotides align to TRBD1. The CDR3 spells CASSLSGTVYEQYF. The CDR3 nucleotides read TGCGCCAGCAGCTTGTCCGGGACAGTCTACGAGCAGTACTTC.